The 28 T cell receptor beta chains below were found in one sample sequenced in a study of T cells of healthy individuals. TCRdb independently ran MiXCR on the 5' RACE reads; one entry per CDR3 protein. The top ten clones hold around 6.5% of a sample with nearly 100,000 distinct CDR3 sequences, 17% of them seen once. These receptors originate from a human donor in good health.

This clonotype was counted at least ten times. The chain joins TRBV6-5 to TRBJ1-6; 7 bases line up with TRBD1. Germline assignment: CDR1 MNHEY and CDR2 SVGAGI. Trimming removed 8 bases from V and 9 bases from J; junction bases left unmatched: 10. The CDR3 runs to 14 residues. The DNA of the CDR3 is TGTGCCAGCTCCCCGAACAGGGGAGGTTCACCCCTCCACTTT. It codes for CASSPNRGGSPLHF.

This clonotype was seen a few times. The J gene is TRBJ1-6, the V gene TRBV7-2; D uncertain. The CDR3 extends over 15 amino acids. Trimming pared 4 bases from V and 10 bases from J, leaving 17 bases between. CDR1 and CDR2 from the germline V gene are SGHTA and FQGNSA. CDR3 amino acids: CASSSPGQRVSPLHF. The CDR3, as DNA: TGTGCCAGCAGCTCCCCGGGCCAGAGGGTCTCACCCCTCCACTTT.

This clonotype was recorded a few times. The V call is TRBV2, the J call TRBJ2-5; TRBD1 might be the D (5 bases). The germline CDR1 and CDR2 sequences are SNHLY and FYNNEI. This CDR3 has 15 amino acids. Trimming removed 5 bases at V and 0 bases at J, with 13 bases between. This chain's CDR3 is CASSHSTGYQETQYF. CDR3 sequence (DNA): TGTGCCAGCAGTCACTCTACAGGATACCAAGAGACCCAGTACTTC.

The chain employs TRBV3-1 and TRBJ2-2; 8 nucleotides agree with TRBD1. The junction had 8 bases not matched to a gene; V was cut back by 0 bases and J by 8 bases. This CDR3 comprises 16 residues. Germline CDR1 LGHDT, CDR2 YNNKEL (reference sequence). In DNA form, the CDR3 reads TGTGCCAGCAGCCAAGACAGGGGGCCCCATGCTGGGGAGCTGTTTTTT. This gives the protein CASSQDRGPHAGELFF.

This clonotype was detected ten times or more. In DNA, the CDR3 is TGCAGCGTTGAAGATCTTAGGGCGGATACAGGTTTGGGCTACACCTTC. It specifies CSVEDLRADTGLGYTF. The chain employs TRBV29-1 and TRBJ1-2; tentative D call: TRBD1 (5 bases). The ends were cut back, 0 bases at V and 8 bases at J, with 22 bases in the middle. CDR1 SQVTM and CDR2 ANQGSEA come from the germline V gene. This CDR3 contains 16 residues.

This clonotype was observed at least ten times. The chain couples TRBV7-9 to TRBJ2-7; 7 nucleotides match TRBD1. J lost 3 bases, V lost 3 bases, and 14 bases had no gene match. The CDR3 runs 17 residues. Germline V gives CDR1 SEHNR, CDR2 FQNEAQ (reference sequence). CDR3 sequence: CASSFSDRAVEYYEQYF. CDR3 nucleotides: TGTGCCAGCAGCTTTTCAGACAGGGCCGTGGAATACTACGAGCAGTACTTC.

This clonotype has a handful of counts. The rearrangement uses TRBV11-2 and TRBJ2-2; a possible D gene is TRBD2 (5 bases). The CDR3 has 13 residues. Trimming stripped 2 bases from V and 8 bases from J, with 9 bases between. The germline CDR1 and CDR2 sequences are SGHAT and FQNNGV. CDR3 sequence: CASSLRGLGELFF. The CDR3 nucleotides are TGTGCCAGCAGCTTACGAGGGTTGGGGGAGCTGTTTTTT.

Many counts were recorded for this clonotype. This chain joins TRBV2 and TRBJ2-7; 7 positions match TRBD1. The length of the CDR3 is 13 residues. V gave up 8 bases and J gave up 0 bases; unmatched junction bases: 4. The germline V gene has CDR1 SNHLY and CDR2 FYNNEI. In DNA, the CDR3 is TGTGCCAGCCTCGGACAGGCCTCCTACGAGCAGTACTTC. Amino acid sequence: CASLGQASYEQYF.

This clonotype was found many times. The V gene is TRBV12-3 or TRBV12-4, the J gene TRBJ1-1, with 7 bases identical to TRBD1. Trimming removed 6 bases from V and 7 bases from J; junction bases left unmatched: 8. The CDR3 has 13 amino acids. CDR3 sequence reads: CASSRQGLGEAFF. The CDR3 coding sequence is TGTGCCAGCAGCCGACAGGGTCTTGGTGAAGCTTTCTTT.

This clonotype was seen many times. Here the CDR3 reads CSAHAGGNNEKLFF. CDR3 nucleotide sequence: TGCAGTGCCCACGCCGGGGGCAACAATGAAAAACTGTTTTTT. This chain uses TRBV20-1 with TRBJ1-4; weak D call: TRBD1 (6 bases). V was trimmed by 6 bases and J by 5 bases, leaving 16 bases between them. The CDR3 covers 14 residues. Germline loops: CDR1 DFQATT, CDR2 SNEGSKA (reference sequence).

The rearrangement uses TRBV7-9 and TRBJ2-3, with TRBD2 as a possible D gene (5 bases). Looked up from germline, CDR1 is SEHNR and CDR2 is FQNEAQ (reference sequence). V lost 1 base and J lost 4, with 12 bases in between. The CDR3 contains 15 residues. CDR3 bases: TGTGCCAGCAGCTTAGTAGGCCTAGCTTCAGATACGCAGTATTTT. It translates to CASSLVGLASDTQYF.

This clonotype was seen a handful of times. Its ends do not fully match the called genes, so a read error is possible. DNA for the CDR3: TGTGCCAGCAGCTCCCGTTTCAGGGAGTATGGCTACAACTTC. The encoded protein is CASSSRFREYGYNF. This chain uses TRBV27 with TRBJ1-2, with D possibly TRBD1 on 5 matching bases. Per the germline V gene, CDR1 is MNHEY and CDR2 is SMNVEV (reference sequence). This CDR3 comprises 14 residues.

In the case of this clonotype: At one end the junction does not follow the germline gene, possibly because of a read error. The V and J genes are TRBV28 and TRBJ1-6; 8 bases are shared with TRBD1. Germline-derived CDR1 and CDR2 are MDHEN and SYDVKM. There are 15 residues in the CDR3. The CDR3 loop reads CASTMAGQALFGLNF. In nucleotides, the CDR3 is TGTGCCAGCACCATGGCGGGACAGGCCCTTTTTGGCCTCAACTTT. The whole variable domain, remainder taken from reference TRBV28 and TRBJ1-6, is DVKVTQSSRYLVKRTGEKVFLECVQDMDHENMFWYRQDPGLGLRLIYFSYDVKMKEKGDIPEGYSVSREKKERFSLILESASTNQTSMYLCASTMAGQALFGLNFGNGTRLTVT.

The chain is built from TRBV4-3 and TRBJ2-5, with D unclear. The V end lost 0 bases, the J end lost 5 bases, and 16 bases lay between the germline ends. Germline V lookup: CDR1 LGHNA, CDR2 YSLEER. The CDR3 consists of 16 residues. CDR3 loop: CASSQDYGWRGETQYF. The CDR3 nucleotides are TGCGCCAGCAGCCAAGATTACGGGTGGCGAGGCGAGACCCAGTACTTC.

J is TRBJ1-4 and V is TRBV4-1; the D gene is possibly TRBD1 (6 bases). Trimming left V 4 bases short and J 7 bases short, with 19 bases between. Germline V lookup: CDR1 MGHRA, CDR2 YSYEKL. The CDR3 has 16 amino acids. The CDR3 sequence is CASSLRGGSLGEKLFF. The CDR3 region has the DNA TGCGCCAGCAGCCTAAGAGGGGGTTCTTTGGGTGAAAAACTGTTTTTT.

In its sample, this clonotype was seen a few times. The rearrangement joins TRBV5-1 to TRBJ2-2; TRBD2 aligns across 12 bases. The CDR3 totals 20 residues. V lost 6 bases, J lost 2 bases, and 17 bases stayed unmatched. The germline V gene encodes CDR1 SGHRS and CDR2 YFSETQ. The CDR3 sequence is CASTTPGTSGLPYNTGELFF. CDR3 bases: TGCGCCAGCACAACTCCCGGGACTAGCGGGCTACCTTATAACACCGGGGAGCTGTTTTTT.

This clonotype came up a few times. This chain joins TRBV18 and TRBJ1-6, with D perhaps TRBD1 (6 bases). Trimming cost V 4 bases and J 8 bases, with 12 bases left between them. Germline CDR1 KGHSH, CDR2 LQKENI. This CDR3 region has 14 residues. The CDR3 loop is CASSLTGEDSPLHF. The CDR3 DNA follows: TGTGCCAGCTCACTGACAGGAGAGGATTCACCCCTCCACTTT.

The chain combines TRBV5-1 with TRBJ1-1; no definite D call. Germline V gene lookup returns CDR1 SGHRS and CDR2 YFSETQ. The CDR3 loop spans 13 amino acids. V was shortened by 4 bases and J by 4 bases, with 11 bases between the two germline ends. The CDR3 DNA sequence: TGCGCCAGCAGCGACGGACCGAGCACTGAAGCTTTCTTT. Translated: CASSDGPSTEAFF. Full variable domain (remainder filled in from reference TRBV5-1 and TRBJ1-1): KAGVTQTPRYLIKTRGQQVTLSCSPISGHRSVSWYQQTPGQGLQFLFEYFSETQRNKGNFPGRFSGRQFSNSRSEMNVSTLELGDSALYLCASSDGPSTEAFFGQGTRLTVV.

This clonotype showed up many times. The chain couples TRBV12-3 or TRBV12-4 to TRBJ1-3; maybe TRBD1 (5 bases). V lost 6 bases and J lost 2, with 17 bases in between. The CDR3 runs 16 residues. CDR3 nucleotides: TGTGCCAGCAGCTTACCCCTCGGGGGAACTGGAAACACCATATATTTT. Its protein product is CASSLPLGGTGNTIYF.

Regarding this clonotype: With a much larger clone just one base away, this may be a read error. CDR3 sequence (DNA): TGCAGTGCAGCACGGCCCCTAGGGGTCCAAGAGACCCAGCACTTC. The encoded protein is CSAARPLGVQETQHF. The V and J genes are TRBV20-1 and TRBJ2-5; possible D gene TRBD1, 5 bases. CDR3 size: 15 residues. Germline CDR1 reads DFQATT; CDR2 reads SNEGSKA (reference sequence).

The rearrangement links TRBV4-2 to TRBJ2-7; 8 nucleotides align to TRBD1. J lost 2 bases, V lost 8 bases, and 20 bases had no gene match. The V gene's germline CDR1 is LGHNA and CDR2 YNFKEQ. The CDR3 is 18 amino acids. The CDR3 sequence: CASDWGQATPRRTYEQYF. CDR3 in DNA: TGTGCCAGCGACTGGGGACAGGCGACGCCCAGACGAACCTACGAGCAGTACTTC.

This clonotype was found a few times. V is TRBV20-1 and J is TRBJ1-5, with D tentatively TRBD1 (5 bases). The germline V gene has CDR1 DFQATT and CDR2 SNEGSKA (reference sequence). This CDR3 is built from 16 residues. Trimming stripped 6 bases from V and 6 bases from J, with 24 bases between. CDR3 nucleotides: TGCAGTGCCCCCAGCGGGAGGGGAATGTGGGGTCAGCCCCAGCATTTT. This sequence encodes CSAPSGRGMWGQPQHF.

This clonotype was counted only a few times. This rearrangement joins TRBV6-2 or TRBV6-3 to TRBJ1-1; D call uncertain. The germline V gene encodes CDR1 MNHEY and CDR2 SVGEGT. CDR3 length: 13 amino acids. The ends were cut back, 2 bases at V and 3 bases at J, with 7 bases in the middle. CDR3 bases: TGTGCCAGCAGTTACGAGTTGTACACTGAAGCTTTCTTT. Protein: CASSYELYTEAFF.

A word on this clonotype: This may stem from a read error, because a much larger clone lies one nucleotide away. This likely comes from a read error, as the CDR3 has no conserved phenylalanine or tryptophan at its end. The chain uses TRBV5-1 and TRBJ2-1; no clear D. The CDR3 is made up of 13 amino acids. Between the trimmed V and J ends, which lost 0 bases and 9 bases, there was a span of 10 bases. Germline V gives CDR1 SGHRS, CDR2 YFSETQ. In DNA form, the CDR3 reads TGCGCCAGCAGCTTGGAAGGACGCGGTGAGCAGTTCTCC. The encoded protein is CASSLEGRGEQFS.

The table lists this clonotype with a few counts. V and J are TRBV28 and TRBJ2-5; D might be TRBD1 (6 bases). With 8 bases removed from V and 2 bases from J, the gap between germline ends came to 9 bases. CDR1 is MDHEN and CDR2 is SYDVKM in the germline V gene. The CDR3 extends over 12 amino acids. The chain's CDR3 is CASGGLQETQYF. The CDR3 nucleotides are TGTGCCAGCGGGGGCTTGCAAGAGACCCAGTACTTC. Together with reference TRBV28 and TRBJ2-5, the CDR3 gives the full variable domain: DVKVTQSSRYLVKRTGEKVFLECVQDMDHENMFWYRQDPGLGLRLIYFSYDVKMKEKGDIPEGYSVSREKKERFSLILESASTNQTSMYLCASGGLQETQYFGPGTRLLVL.

This clonotype appeared many times. The rearrangement uses TRBV11-2 and TRBJ2-7; no definite D call. The CDR3 runs 13 residues. Trimming took off 1 base at V and 4 bases at J, with 8 bases between the two ends. The germline gives CDR1 SGHAT, CDR2 FQNNGV. The DNA of the CDR3 is TGTGCCAGCAGCTTAGGGTCTAAGTACGAGCAGTACTTC. It is translated as CASSLGSKYEQYF.

The sample holds many counts of this clonotype. The chain links TRBV5-5 to TRBJ2-3; D might be TRBD2 (6 bases). Looked up from germline, CDR1 is SGHKS and CDR2 is YYEKEE (reference sequence). The CDR3 contains 16 residues. V was cut by 0 bases and J by 3 bases, with 14 bases left in between. DNA for the CDR3: TGTGCCAGCAGCTTGGGGGTACTAGCAGATACAGATACGCAGTATTTT. Encoded protein: CASSLGVLADTDTQYF.

The V gene is TRBV15, the J gene TRBJ2-3, with D tentatively TRBD2 (5 bases). Germline CDR1 and CDR2: LNHNV and YYDKDF (reference sequence). The length of the CDR3 is 17 residues. Trimming took 0 bases from V and 1 from J, leaving 14 bases between them. The CDR3 is CATSRDQIARGTDTQYF. The CDR3, as DNA: TGTGCCACCAGCAGAGACCAGATAGCGCGAGGCACAGATACGCAGTATTTT.